These 21 T cell receptor beta chains were all obtained from the same sample, sequenced in a study of graft-versus-host responses after intestinal transplantation. Sequenced by immunoSEQ multiplex PCR; TCRdb stores in-frame clones only, minus some. The sample consists of approximately 25,000 clones, over 85% of them appearing once. The specimen was PBMCs, collected nearly 31 days after intestinal transplant. These receptors came from a human patient who received an intestinal transplant, so some T cells may come from the graft donor.

This clone was counted a single time. This rearrangement joins TRBV13 to TRBJ1-3, with D possibly matching TRBD1 (5 bases). The CDR3 consists of 17 residues. Germline assignment: CDR1 PRHDT and CDR2 FYEKMQ (reference sequence). V dropped 5 bases and J dropped 4 bases, with 21 bases sitting between them. CDR3 nucleotides: TGTGCCAGCAGCCTCACAACGGGGGGTCGTGGGGGAAACACCATATATTTT. Translated, it gives CASSLTTGGRGGNTIYF.

This chain joins TRBV27 and TRBJ1-2; D is perhaps TRBD1 (5 bases). Per the germline V gene, CDR1 is MNHEY and CDR2 is SMNVEV (reference sequence). V lost 4 bases and J 4 bases, leaving 16 bases between the germline ends. This CDR3 region has 15 residues. The CDR3: CASSSPGSSIYGYTF. Here the CDR3 DNA reads TGTGCCAGCAGTTCTCCAGGGTCTTCTATCTATGGCTACACCTTC.

This chain links TRBV19 with TRBJ1-1; D is undetermined. Per germline, CDR1 LNHDA and CDR2 SQIVND (reference sequence). V lost 2 bases and J 1 base, leaving 8 bases between the germline ends. CDR3 length: 14 amino acids. The CDR3 bases are TGTGCCAGTAGTATACGGGGTGGGAACACTGAAGCTTTCTTT. Amino acids: CASSIRGGNTEAFF.

This clone is a singleton in its sample. The rearrangement links TRBV6-5 to TRBJ2-2, with 10 bases aligning to TRBD2. The CDR3 runs to 14 residues. V shed 6 bases, J shed 6 bases, and the junction held 4 bases outside the gene matches. From germline, CDR1 is MNHEY and CDR2 SVGAGI. The CDR3 DNA is TGTGCCAGCAGACCCGGACTAGCGGCCGGGGAGCTGTTTTTT. It specifies CASRPGLAAGELFF.

This chain connects TRBV19 to TRBJ2-1, with 8 bases identical to TRBD2. V lost 5 bases and J lost 8; bases outside the gene matches: 17. The germline gives CDR1 LNHDA, CDR2 SQIVND (reference sequence). CDR3 length: 17 amino acids. The CDR3 region has the DNA TGTGCCAGTAGTTTATCCGGGACTAGAGCCCGAATCGATGAGCAGTTCTTC. Translation gives CASSLSGTRARIDEQFF.

The rearrangement links TRBV14 to TRBJ2-1; TRBD2 is a possible D gene (9 bases). CDR1 and CDR2 (germline): SGHDN, FVKESK. V dropped 4 bases and J dropped 0 bases, with 22 bases sitting between them. This CDR3 has 19 amino acids. CDR3 residues: CASSPGGGRGRSSYNEQFF. The DNA of the CDR3 is TGTGCCAGCAGCCCAGGGGGCGGGAGGGGTAGGAGCTCCTACAATGAGCAGTTCTTC.

The chain has TRBV4-1 and TRBJ2-5; 12 nucleotides match TRBD2. The germline gives CDR1 MGHRA, CDR2 YSYEKL. V lost 4 bases, J lost 2 bases, and 2 bases stayed unmatched. The length of the CDR3 is 15 residues. The CDR3 bases are TGCGCCAGCAGCCGACTAGCGGGAGAACAAGAGACCCAGTACTTC. It translates to CASSRLAGEQETQYF.

There are a few counts of this clone. The V gene is TRBV5-8, the J gene TRBJ2-7, with D unclear. V lost 4 bases and J 3 bases, leaving 20 bases between the germline ends. This CDR3 is built from 16 residues. The germline V gene has CDR1 SGHTS and CDR2 YDEGEE. DNA of the CDR3: TGTGCCAGCAGCCCTCTACTGGGCAGTCCCCTCTACGAGCAGTACTTC. Protein sequence: CASSPLLGSPLYEQYF.

This sequence joins TRBV5-1 and TRBJ2-5; TRBD1 matches at 7 bases. Gene TRBJ2-7 matches the end of the DNA better, so the J call may be wrong. This CDR3 is built from 14 residues. Germline V gene lookup returns CDR1 SGHRS and CDR2 YFSETQ. CDR3 region: CASSSRGSNYEQYF. Here the CDR3 DNA reads TGCGCCAGCAGCTCCAGGGGGTCCAATTACGAGCAGTACTTC.

The DNA of the CDR3 is TGTGCCAGCAGTTACGGGCGGGAGAGTGATGAGACCCAGTACTTC. This codes for CASSYGRESDETQYF. This rearrangement joins TRBV6-5 to TRBJ2-5, with TRBD2 matching over 7 bases. V shed 2 bases and J 5 bases; nucleotides not matched to a gene: 8. Germline V CDR1 and CDR2: MNHEY, SVGAGI. The CDR3 consists of 15 residues.

The chain recombines TRBV5-6 with TRBJ1-1; TRBD1 matches at 8 bases. The CDR3 consists of 14 residues. CDR1 is SGHDT and CDR2 is YYEEEE in the germline V gene. J gave up 1 base and V 7 bases, and 6 bases lay outside the gene matches. CDR3 protein: CASVSQGENTEAFF. CDR3 coding DNA: TGTGCCAGCGTCTCACAGGGGGAGAACACTGAAGCTTTCTTT. The full variable domain, in which reference TRBV5-6 and TRBJ1-1 provide the parts outside the CDR3, is DAGVTQSPTHLIKTRGQQVTLRCSPKSGHDTVSWYQQALGQGPQFIFQYYEEEERQRGNFPDRFSGHQFPNYSSELNVNALLLGDSALYLCASVSQGENTEAFFGQGTRLTVV.

The CDR3 reads CASSGLKPGTRTMGYGYTF. For the CDR3, the DNA is TGCGCCAGCAGTGGGTTAAAACCCGGGACAAGGACCATGGGCTATGGCTACACCTTC. The V gene is TRBV10-1, the J gene TRBJ1-2; possibly TRBD1 for D (6 bases). Germline V gene lookup returns CDR1 WNHNN and CDR2 SYGVQD (reference sequence). This CDR3 has 19 amino acids. V was trimmed by 4 bases and J by 4 bases, leaving 28 bases between them.

The V gene is TRBV6-1, the J gene TRBJ2-1, with a tentative D call TRBD2 (5 bases). In germline, CDR1 is MNHNS, CDR2 SASEGT. V lost 4 bases, J lost 3 bases, and 10 bases lay in between. CDR3 length: 14 amino acids. The DNA of the CDR3 is TGTGCCAGCAGTGTTGGGGAGCTCTACAATGAGCAGTTCTTC. It translates to CASSVGELYNEQFF.

The chain couples TRBV19 to TRBJ2-7; D perhaps matches TRBD2 (6 bases). Germline V gene lookup returns CDR1 LNHDA and CDR2 SQIVND (reference sequence). Trimming cost V 3 bases and J 4 bases, with 10 bases left between them. The CDR3 is 13 amino acids. Written as DNA, the CDR3 is TGTGCCAGTAGTATTGACAGCGGGTACGAGCAGTACTTC. Encoded protein: CASSIDSGYEQYF.

The CDR3 nucleotides read TGTGCCTGCCCCCCGGGACAGGAGACCTACAATGAGCAGTTCTTC. It encodes CACPPGQETYNEQFF. The chain recombines TRBV9 with TRBJ2-1, with 8 bases matching TRBD1. Germline CDR1 is SGDLS and CDR2 is YYNGEE. The V segment lost 10 bases and the J segment 2 bases; nucleotides outside the gene matches: 11. CDR3 length: 15 amino acids.

This clone was seen a single time. The J gene is TRBJ1-5, the V gene TRBV11-2, with D unclear. This CDR3 region has 13 residues. Germline-derived CDR1 and CDR2 are SGHAT and FQNNGV. V lost 2 bases and J lost 0, with 2 bases in between. As DNA, the CDR3 is TGTGCCAGCAGCTTACATAGCAATCAGCCCCAGCATTTT. This translates into CASSLHSNQPQHF.

This chain connects TRBV11-2 to TRBJ2-7, with 15 bases identical to TRBD2. This CDR3 has 16 residues. Germline CDR1 SGHAT, CDR2 FQNNGV. The V and J ends lost 4 bases and 4 bases, in that order; junction bases with no gene match: 5. Written as DNA, the CDR3 is TGTGCCAGCAGCTACCCCGGGACTAGCGGGAGGTACGAGCAGTACTTC. Its protein product is CASSYPGTSGRYEQYF. The full variable domain, with the rest looked up from reference TRBV11-2 and TRBJ2-7, is EAGVAQSPRYKIIEKRQSVAFWCNPISGHATLYWYQQILGQGPKLLIQFQNNGVVDDSQLPKDRFSAERLKGVDSTLKIQPAKLEDSAVYLCASSYPGTSGRYEQYFGPGTRLTVT.

The V gene is TRBV28, the J gene TRBJ2-6; D is unresolved. Germline V gives CDR1 MDHEN, CDR2 SYDVKM. V was shortened by 4 bases and J by 0 bases, with 10 bases between the two germline ends. This CDR3 contains 16 residues. The CDR3 DNA follows: TGTGCCAGCAGTTCGTGGTTATACTCTGGGGCCAACGTCCTGACTTTC. This gives the protein CASSSWLYSGANVLTF.

The CDR3 DNA reads as TGTGCCACCAGCAGAGATGCGAGAGCAACTAATGAAAAACTGTTTTTT. This encodes CATSRDARATNEKLFF. The chain combines TRBV15 with TRBJ1-4, with D unclear. Deletions cut 0 bases from V and 0 bases from J, with 8 bases between. From germline, CDR1 is LNHNV and CDR2 YYDKDF (reference sequence). This CDR3 spans 16 amino acids.

J is TRBJ2-1 and V is TRBV29-1, with TRBD2 identical over 8 bases. The germline V gene has CDR1 SQVTM and CDR2 ANQGSEA. CDR3 length: 17 residues. Trimming at V came to 2 bases and at J to 2 bases, leaving 11 bases not matched to a gene. The CDR3, as DNA: TGCAGCGTTGAACCCCCCTCCATAGCGGGGCCCTACAATGAGCAGTTCTTC. This gives the protein CSVEPPSIAGPYNEQFF.

The rearrangement uses TRBV19 and TRBJ1-1; 9 nucleotides align to TRBD1. Looked up from germline, CDR1 is LNHDA and CDR2 is SQIVND (reference sequence). The CDR3 has 13 residues. V gave up 3 bases and J gave up 8 bases; unmatched junction bases: 4. CDR3 nucleotides: TGTGCCAGTAGTATCCCAGGACAGGGGGAAGCTTTCTTT. Protein: CASSIPGQGEAFF.